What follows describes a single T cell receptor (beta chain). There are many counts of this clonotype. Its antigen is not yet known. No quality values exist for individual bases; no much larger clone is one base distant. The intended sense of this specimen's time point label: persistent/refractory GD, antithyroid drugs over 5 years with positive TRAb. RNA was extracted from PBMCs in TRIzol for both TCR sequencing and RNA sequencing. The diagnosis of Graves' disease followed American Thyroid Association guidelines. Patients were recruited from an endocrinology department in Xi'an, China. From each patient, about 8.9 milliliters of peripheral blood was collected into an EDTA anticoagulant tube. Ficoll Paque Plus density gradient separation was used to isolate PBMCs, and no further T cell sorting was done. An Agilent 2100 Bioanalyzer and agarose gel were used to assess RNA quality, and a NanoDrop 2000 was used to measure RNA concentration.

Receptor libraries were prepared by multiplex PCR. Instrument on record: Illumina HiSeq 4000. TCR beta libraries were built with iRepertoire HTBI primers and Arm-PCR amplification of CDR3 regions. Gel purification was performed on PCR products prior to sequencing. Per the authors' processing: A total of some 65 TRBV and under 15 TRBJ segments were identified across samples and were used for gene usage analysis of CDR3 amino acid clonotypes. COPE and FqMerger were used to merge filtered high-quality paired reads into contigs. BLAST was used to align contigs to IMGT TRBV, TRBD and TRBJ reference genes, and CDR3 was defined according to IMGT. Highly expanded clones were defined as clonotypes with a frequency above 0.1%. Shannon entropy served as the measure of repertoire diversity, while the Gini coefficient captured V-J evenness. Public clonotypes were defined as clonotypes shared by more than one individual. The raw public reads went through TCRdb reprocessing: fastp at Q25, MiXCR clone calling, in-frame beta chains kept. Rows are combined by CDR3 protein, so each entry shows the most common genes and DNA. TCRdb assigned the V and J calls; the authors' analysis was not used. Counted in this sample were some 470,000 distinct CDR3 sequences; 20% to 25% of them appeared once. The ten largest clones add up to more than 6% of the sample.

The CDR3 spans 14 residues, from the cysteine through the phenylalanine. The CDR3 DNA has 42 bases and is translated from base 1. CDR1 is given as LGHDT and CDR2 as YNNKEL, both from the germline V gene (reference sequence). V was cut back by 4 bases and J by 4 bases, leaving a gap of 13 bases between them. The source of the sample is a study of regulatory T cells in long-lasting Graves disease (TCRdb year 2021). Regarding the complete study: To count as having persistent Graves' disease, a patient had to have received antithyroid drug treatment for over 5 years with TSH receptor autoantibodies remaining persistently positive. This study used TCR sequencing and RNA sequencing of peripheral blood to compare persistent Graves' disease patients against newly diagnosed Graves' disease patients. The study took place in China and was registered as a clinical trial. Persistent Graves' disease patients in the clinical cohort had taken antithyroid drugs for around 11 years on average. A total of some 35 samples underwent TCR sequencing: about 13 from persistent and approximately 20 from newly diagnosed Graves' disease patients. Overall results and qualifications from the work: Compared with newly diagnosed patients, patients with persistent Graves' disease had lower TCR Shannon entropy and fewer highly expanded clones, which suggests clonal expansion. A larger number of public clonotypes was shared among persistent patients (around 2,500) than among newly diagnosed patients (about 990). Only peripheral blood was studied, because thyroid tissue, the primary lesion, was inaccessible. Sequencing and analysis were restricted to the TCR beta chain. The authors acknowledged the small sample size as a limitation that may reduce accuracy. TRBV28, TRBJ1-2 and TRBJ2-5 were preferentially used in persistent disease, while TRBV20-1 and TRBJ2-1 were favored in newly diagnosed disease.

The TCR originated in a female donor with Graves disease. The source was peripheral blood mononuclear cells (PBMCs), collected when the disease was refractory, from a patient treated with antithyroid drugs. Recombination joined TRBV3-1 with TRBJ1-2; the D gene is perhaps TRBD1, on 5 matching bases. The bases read TGTGCCAGCAGCCGACCCGGGACTGTCTATGGCTACACCTTC. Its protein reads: CASSRPGTVYGYTF. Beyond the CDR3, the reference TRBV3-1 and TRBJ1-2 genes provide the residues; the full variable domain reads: DTAVSQTPKYLVTQMGNDKSIKCEQNLGHDTMYWYKQDSKKFLKIMFSYNNKELIINETVPNRFSPKSPDKAHLNLHINSLELGDSAVYFCASSRPGTVYGYTFGSGTRLTVV.